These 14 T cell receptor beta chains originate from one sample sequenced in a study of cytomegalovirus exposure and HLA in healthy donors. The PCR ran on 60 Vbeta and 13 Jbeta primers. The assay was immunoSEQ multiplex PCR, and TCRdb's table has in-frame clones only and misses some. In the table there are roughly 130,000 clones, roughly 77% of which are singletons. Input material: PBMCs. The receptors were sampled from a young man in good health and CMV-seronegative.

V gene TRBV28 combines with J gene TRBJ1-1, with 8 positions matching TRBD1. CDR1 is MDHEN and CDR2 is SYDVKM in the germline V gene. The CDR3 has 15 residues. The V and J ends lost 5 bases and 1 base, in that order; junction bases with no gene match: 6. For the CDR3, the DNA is TGTGCCAGCAGTAAGCGGACAGGGTCGAACACTGAAGCTTTCTTT. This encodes CASSKRTGSNTEAFF.

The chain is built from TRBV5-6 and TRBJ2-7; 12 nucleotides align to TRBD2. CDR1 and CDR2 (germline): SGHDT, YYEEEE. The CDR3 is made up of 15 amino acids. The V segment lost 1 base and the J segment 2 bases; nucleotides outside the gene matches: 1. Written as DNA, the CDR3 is TGTGCCAGCAGCTTGACTAGCGGGGGGACCTACGAGCAGTACTTC. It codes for CASSLTSGGTYEQYF.

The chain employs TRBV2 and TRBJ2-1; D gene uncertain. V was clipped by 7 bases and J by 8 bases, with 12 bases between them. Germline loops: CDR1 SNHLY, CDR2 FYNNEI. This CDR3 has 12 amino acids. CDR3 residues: CASKGDSDEQFF. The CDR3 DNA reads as TGTGCCAGCAAAGGAGACTCGGATGAGCAGTTCTTC.

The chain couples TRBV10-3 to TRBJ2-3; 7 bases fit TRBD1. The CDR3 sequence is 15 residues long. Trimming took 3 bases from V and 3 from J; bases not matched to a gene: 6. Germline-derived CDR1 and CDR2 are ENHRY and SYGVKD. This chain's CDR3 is CAISEGQAKTDTQYF. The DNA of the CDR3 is TGTGCCATCAGTGAAGGACAGGCGAAGACAGATACGCAGTATTTT.

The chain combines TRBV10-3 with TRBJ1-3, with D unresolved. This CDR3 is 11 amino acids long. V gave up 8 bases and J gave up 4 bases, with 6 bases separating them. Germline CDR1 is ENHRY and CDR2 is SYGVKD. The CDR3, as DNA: TGTGCCATCGGTCAGGGAAACACCATATATTTT. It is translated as CAIGQGNTIYF.

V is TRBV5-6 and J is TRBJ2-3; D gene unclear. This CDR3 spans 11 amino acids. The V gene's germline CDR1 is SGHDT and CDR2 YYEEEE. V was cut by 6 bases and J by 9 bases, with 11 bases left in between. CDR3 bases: TGTGCCAGCACCGATGCGCGGACGCAGTATTTT. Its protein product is CASTDARTQYF.

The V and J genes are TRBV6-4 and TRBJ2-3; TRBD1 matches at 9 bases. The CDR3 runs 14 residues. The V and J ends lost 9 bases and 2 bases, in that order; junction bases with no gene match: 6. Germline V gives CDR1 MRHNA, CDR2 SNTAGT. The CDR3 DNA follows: TGTGCCAGTCCCGGGACAGGGCTCACAGATACGCAGTATTTT. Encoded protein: CASPGTGLTDTQYF.

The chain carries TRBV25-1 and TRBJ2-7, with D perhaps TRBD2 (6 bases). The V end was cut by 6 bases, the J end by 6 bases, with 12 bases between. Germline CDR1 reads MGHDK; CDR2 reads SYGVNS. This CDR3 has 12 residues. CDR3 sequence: CASRAGGIEQYF. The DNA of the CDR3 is TGTGCCAGCAGGGCCGGGGGAATCGAGCAGTACTTC.

Here the CDR3 reads CASSRYSGGIYNEQFF. The DNA for the CDR3 is TGTGCCAGCAGCCGGTATAGCGGGGGAATCTACAATGAGCAGTTCTTC. The chain employs TRBV4-2 and TRBJ2-1, with 9 bases lining up with TRBD2. The length of the CDR3 is 16 residues. Losses at the gene ends were 4 bases for V and 3 bases for J; bases not matched to a gene: 7. CDR1 and CDR2 (germline): LGHNA, YNFKEQ.

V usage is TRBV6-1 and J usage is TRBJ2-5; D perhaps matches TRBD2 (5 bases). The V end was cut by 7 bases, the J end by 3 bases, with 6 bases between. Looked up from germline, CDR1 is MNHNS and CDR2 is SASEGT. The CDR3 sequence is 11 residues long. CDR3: CASIGEETQYF. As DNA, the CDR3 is TGTGCCAGCATCGGGGAAGAGACCCAGTACTTC.

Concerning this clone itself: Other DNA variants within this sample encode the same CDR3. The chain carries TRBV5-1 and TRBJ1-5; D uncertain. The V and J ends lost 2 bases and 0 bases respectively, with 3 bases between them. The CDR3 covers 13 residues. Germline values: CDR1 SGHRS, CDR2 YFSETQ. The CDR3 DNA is TGCGCCAGCAGCTTATATAGCAATCAGCCCCAGCATTTT. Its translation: CASSLYSNQPQHF.

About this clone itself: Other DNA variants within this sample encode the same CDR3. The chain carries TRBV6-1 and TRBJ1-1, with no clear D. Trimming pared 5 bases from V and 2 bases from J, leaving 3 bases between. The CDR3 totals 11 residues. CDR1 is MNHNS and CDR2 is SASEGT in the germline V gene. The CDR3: CASSRNTEAFF. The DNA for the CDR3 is TGTGCCAGCAGTCGTAACACTGAAGCTTTCTTT.

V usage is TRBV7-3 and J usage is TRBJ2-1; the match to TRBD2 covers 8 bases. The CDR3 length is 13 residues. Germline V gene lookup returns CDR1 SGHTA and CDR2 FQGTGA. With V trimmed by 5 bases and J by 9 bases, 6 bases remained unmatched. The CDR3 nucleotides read TGTGCCAGCAGCCGGGGGGGGTTGGGTGAGCAGTTCTTC. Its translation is CASSRGGLGEQFF.

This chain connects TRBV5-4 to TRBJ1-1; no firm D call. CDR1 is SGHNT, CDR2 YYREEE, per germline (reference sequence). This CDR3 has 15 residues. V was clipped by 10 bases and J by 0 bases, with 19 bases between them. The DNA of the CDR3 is TGTGCCTCCTCAGAGGGCGGACGGATGAACACTGAAGCTTTCTTT. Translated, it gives CASSEGGRMNTEAFF. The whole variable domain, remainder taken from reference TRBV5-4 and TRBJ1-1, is ETGVTQSPTHLIKTRGQQVTLRCSSQSGHNTVSWYQQALGQGPQFIFQYYREEENGRGNFPPRFSGLQFPNYSSELNVNALELDDSALYLCASSEGGRMNTEAFFGQGTRLTVV.